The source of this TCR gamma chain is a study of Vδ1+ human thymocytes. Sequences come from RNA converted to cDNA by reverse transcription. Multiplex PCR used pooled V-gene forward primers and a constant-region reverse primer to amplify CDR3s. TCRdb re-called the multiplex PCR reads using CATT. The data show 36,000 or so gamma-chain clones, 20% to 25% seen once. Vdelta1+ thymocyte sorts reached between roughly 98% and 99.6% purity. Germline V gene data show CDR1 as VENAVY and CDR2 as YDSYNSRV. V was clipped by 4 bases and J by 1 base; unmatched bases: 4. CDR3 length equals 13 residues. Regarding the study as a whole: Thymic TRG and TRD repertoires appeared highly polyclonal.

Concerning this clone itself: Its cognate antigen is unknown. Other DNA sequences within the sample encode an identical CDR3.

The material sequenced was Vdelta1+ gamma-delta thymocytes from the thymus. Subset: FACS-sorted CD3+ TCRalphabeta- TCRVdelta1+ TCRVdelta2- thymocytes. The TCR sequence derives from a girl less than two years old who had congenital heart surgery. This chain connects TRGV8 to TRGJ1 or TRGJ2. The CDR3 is CATWEPNYYKKLF. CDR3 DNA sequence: TGTGCCACCTGGGAACCTAATTATTATAAGAAACTCTTT.